This T cell receptor beta chain was sequenced in a study of a mutant IDH1 vaccine in newly diagnosed glioma. Overall study: Eight vaccine doses were administered to patients at weeks 1, 3, 5, 7, 11, 15, 19 and 23. Investigators started vaccination 4-6 weeks after radiotherapy alone, or with temozolomide cycles.

CDR1 is SNHLY, CDR2 FYNNEI, per germline. This CDR3 has 12 residues. V lost 8 bases, J lost 5 bases, and 4 bases stayed unmatched. Time point: week 23, last vaccination. Alongside topical imiquimod, each dose of vaccine comprised 300 ug of mutant IDH1 20-mer peptide. Astrocytomas found in donors were new, WHO grade 3 or 4, IDH1-mutant and ATRX-lost. Comment on this clone: No antigen is known for it.

Study-wide results and limits: Pseudoprogression apparently lacked any relation to changes in top peripheral T cell clonotypes.

Clones were read by immunoSEQ multiplex PCR, and TCRdb kept only the in-frame ones, dropping some. This sample has roughly 60,000 clones, with about 80% found just once. The specimen was PBMCs, collected from a glioma patient whose treatment included an IDH1 peptide vaccine. The rearrangement links TRBV2 to TRBJ2-5, with TRBD1 matching 8 bases. The receptor was derived from a middle-aged man with glioma. CDR3 in amino acids: CASQGAGETQYF. The CDR3 nucleotides read TGTGCCAGCCAGGGGGCCGGGGAGACCCAGTACTTC.